What follows are 21 T cell receptor beta chains derived from one specimen sequenced in a study of cytomegalovirus exposure and HLA in healthy donors. Profiling relied on immunoSEQ multiplex PCR, and the TCRdb table lists in-frame clones only, not all of them. The table shows 150,000 to 200,000 clones, with about 96% occurring only once. Material for sequencing was PBMCs. The source of these receptors is a woman aged 18 to 35 in good health and CMV-seronegative.

The gene calls are TRBV4-1 and TRBJ2-4; 10 bases line up with TRBD2. After removal of 2 bases from V and 0 bases from J, the junction contained 7 bases not matched to a gene. Germline V lookup: CDR1 MGHRA, CDR2 YSYEKL. The CDR3 length is 18 residues. In DNA form, the CDR3 reads TGCGCCAGCAGCCAATCCCTAGCGGGGGTCCTAGCCAAAAACATTCAGTACTTC. The encoded protein is CASSQSLAGVLAKNIQYF.

The V gene is TRBV7-2, the J gene TRBJ2-1; 7 positions agree with TRBD1. The length of the CDR3 is 15 residues. The V gene end was trimmed by 0 bases and the J gene end by 4 bases; junction bases not matched to a gene: 3. The germline V gene encodes CDR1 SGHTA and CDR2 FQGNSA. CDR3 bases: TGTGCCAGCAGCTTAGCCGGGACAGTTTACAATGAGCAGTTCTTC. This translates into CASSLAGTVYNEQFF.

The chain has TRBV4-3 and TRBJ2-5; 9 nucleotides match TRBD2. The CDR3 covers 13 residues. Germline V gives CDR1 LGHNA, CDR2 YSLEER. The V and J ends lost 4 bases and 5 bases, in that order; junction bases with no gene match: 2. The CDR3 spells CASSLAGDETQYF. The CDR3 DNA follows: TGCGCCAGCAGCCTAGCGGGGGACGAGACCCAGTACTTC.

The genes are TRBV6-5 and TRBJ2-1; the D gene is possibly TRBD1 (5 bases). The CDR3 consists of 14 residues. The V gene's germline CDR1 is MNHEY and CDR2 SVGAGI. V dropped 2 bases and J dropped 5 bases, with 10 bases sitting between them. CDR3 amino acids: CASSYRGGNNEQFF. DNA for the CDR3: TGTGCCAGCAGTTACAGGGGTGGGAACAATGAGCAGTTCTTC.

V usage is TRBV7-2 and J usage is TRBJ2-7; tentative D call: TRBD1 (7 bases). CDR1 is SGHTA and CDR2 is FQGNSA in the germline V gene. The germline V and J ends were trimmed by 4 bases and 3 bases, with 13 bases remaining between them. The CDR3 contains 14 residues. The CDR3 DNA sequence: TGTGCCAGCAGCTCGCGGGACAGCCACTACGAGCAGTACTTC. This sequence encodes CASSSRDSHYEQYF.

The rearrangement joins TRBV9 to TRBJ1-2; TRBD1 is a possible D gene (5 bases). Trimming removed 3 bases at V and 0 bases at J, with 12 bases between. CDR3 size: 15 residues. Germline loops: CDR1 SGDLS, CDR2 YYNGEE. The CDR3 nucleotides read TGTGCCAGCAGCGCTCAGGGTGGGGCTAACTATGGCTACACCTTC. Translating gives CASSAQGGANYGYTF.

The chain is built from TRBV4-3 and TRBJ2-5, with D tentatively TRBD1 (5 bases). V was clipped by 4 bases and J by 5 bases, with 20 bases between them. The V gene's germline CDR1 is LGHNA and CDR2 YSLEER. The CDR3 spans 16 residues. DNA for the CDR3: TGCGCCAGCAGCCTTCTCCCAGGGTCGGGCTCCGAGACCCAGTACTTC. It specifies CASSLLPGSGSETQYF.

This chain uses TRBV9 with TRBJ2-1; 11 bases align to TRBD2. This CDR3 contains 15 residues. Germline assignment: CDR1 SGDLS and CDR2 YYNGEE. Germline trimming cut 1 base from V and 6 bases from J; bases unmatched to any gene: 3. For the CDR3, the DNA is TGTGCCAGCAGCGTATCGGGACTAGCGGTCAATGAGCAGTTCTTC. This codes for CASSVSGLAVNEQFF.

The rearrangement uses TRBV13 and TRBJ2-1; TRBD2 agrees at 10 bases. This CDR3 has 18 amino acids. CDR1 and CDR2 (germline): PRHDT, FYEKMQ (reference sequence). The J segment lost 1 base and the V segment lost 4 bases, leaving 10 bases of the junction unmatched. The CDR3: CASSSPLAGDPSYNEQFF. In nucleotides, the CDR3 is TGTGCCAGCAGCTCCCCTCTAGCGGGGGACCCTTCCTACAATGAGCAGTTCTTC.

This chain links TRBV7-2 with TRBJ2-7; TRBD1 might be the D (6 bases). This CDR3 comprises 16 residues. Germline loops: CDR1 SGHTA, CDR2 FQGNSA. V was cut by 6 bases and J by 0 bases, with 18 bases left in between. The CDR3 protein is CASSSEGTTGSYEQYF. The DNA for the CDR3 is TGTGCCAGCAGTTCCGAGGGGACGACAGGCTCCTACGAGCAGTACTTC.

The chain is built from TRBV4-1 and TRBJ1-5; TRBD1 might be the D (6 bases). The germline CDR1 and CDR2 sequences are MGHRA and YSYEKL. V was cut by 1 base and J by 7 bases, with 17 bases left in between. The CDR3 has 16 residues. The CDR3 DNA sequence: TGCGCCAGCAGCCAAGGGTCACAGAGGGGGAGACAGCCCCAGCATTTT. Its protein product is CASSQGSQRGRQPQHF.

The chain is built from TRBV5-1 and TRBJ2-1, with TRBD2 identical over 8 bases. The CDR3 spans 16 residues. Looked up from germline, CDR1 is SGHRS and CDR2 is YFSETQ. V trimming: 4 bases; J trimming: 2 bases; junction bases outside the gene matches: 8. In nucleotides, the CDR3 is TGCGCCAGCAGCCTCGGACTAGCAGCTCCCTACAATGAGCAGTTCTTC. Protein product: CASSLGLAAPYNEQFF. Supplemented by reference TRBV5-1 and TRBJ2-1, the full variable domain reads KAGVTQTPRYLIKTRGQQVTLSCSPISGHRSVSWYQQTPGQGLQFLFEYFSETQRNKGNFPGRFSGRQFSNSRSEMNVSTLELGDSALYLCASSLGLAAPYNEQFFGPGTRLTVL.

The chain carries TRBV13 and TRBJ1-5; tentative D call: TRBD1 (6 bases). CDR1 and CDR2 from the germline V gene are PRHDT and FYEKMQ (reference sequence). CDR3 length: 12 residues. V was cut by 3 bases and J by 7 bases, with 7 bases left in between. This CDR3 reads CASSFGQQPQHF. The CDR3 bases are TGTGCCAGCAGCTTCGGACAGCAGCCCCAGCATTTT.

The DNA of the CDR3 is TGTGCCAGCAGCTTGTTGATGGGGACAGGGGGGGTCCCGGAGCTGTTTTTT. This sequence encodes CASSLLMGTGGVPELFF. The chain is built from TRBV5-4 and TRBJ2-2; 11 bases line up with TRBD1. Germline V gene lookup returns CDR1 SGHNT and CDR2 YYREEE (reference sequence). The CDR3 has 17 residues. V dropped 1 base and J dropped 10; count of bases not matched to a gene: 12.

The genes are TRBV15 and TRBJ2-1; D perhaps matches TRBD2 (6 bases). CDR1 LNHNV and CDR2 YYDKDF come from the germline V gene (reference sequence). Trimming removed 1 base at V and 0 bases at J, with 10 bases between. The CDR3 is made up of 16 amino acids. This CDR3 reads CATSRVGGVSYNEQFF. CDR3 DNA: TGTGCCACCAGCAGAGTCGGGGGAGTCTCCTACAATGAGCAGTTCTTC.

V and J are TRBV6-6 and TRBJ1-3, with 7 nucleotides matching TRBD1. CDR3 size: 16 residues. Trimming removed 6 bases from V and 0 bases from J; junction bases left unmatched: 8. The germline gives CDR1 MNHNY, CDR2 SVGAGI (reference sequence). In DNA, the CDR3 is TGTGCCAGCAGACCGGGACAGCTTTACTCTGGAAACACCATATATTTT. Translated: CASRPGQLYSGNTIYF.

This rearrangement joins TRBV2 to TRBJ2-6; D remains unclear. The CDR3 has 16 residues. From germline, CDR1 is SNHLY and CDR2 FYNNEI. Deletions cut 2 bases from V and 0 bases from J, with 8 bases between. DNA for the CDR3: TGTGCCAGCAGTGAACTCGGCGGCTCTGGGGCCAACGTCCTGACTTTC. It specifies CASSELGGSGANVLTF.

This rearrangement joins TRBV9 to TRBJ1-2; D may be TRBD1 (6 bases). V was pared by 3 bases and J by 7 bases, with 13 bases between. Germline CDR1 is SGDLS and CDR2 is YYNGEE. The CDR3 contains 13 residues. DNA of the CDR3: TGTGCCAGCAGCGACAGGGATGGAGCTGGCTACACCTTC. It yields the protein CASSDRDGAGYTF.

This sequence joins TRBV27 and TRBJ2-7, with D possibly matching TRBD1 (6 bases). CDR1 and CDR2 from the germline V gene are MNHEY and SMNVEV (reference sequence). The length of the CDR3 is 13 residues. V lost 3 bases and J lost 6, with 12 bases in between. CDR3 nucleotides: TGTGCCAGCAGTTTGTCTAGGGGGTCCGAGCAGTACTTC. Translating it yields CASSLSRGSEQYF.

The chain recombines TRBV4-3 with TRBJ2-3, with D hard to call. Germline assignment: CDR1 LGHNA and CDR2 YSLEER. The CDR3 runs to 14 residues. V lost 0 bases and J lost 10, with 14 bases in between. CDR3 residues: CASSQDSSSRPQYF. The CDR3 nucleotides read TGCGCCAGCAGCCAAGATTCCAGTTCCCGCCCGCAGTATTTT.

This chain joins TRBV4-3 and TRBJ2-1; 8 nucleotides agree with TRBD2. There are 16 residues in the CDR3. V was clipped by 3 bases and J by 2 bases; unmatched bases: 6. Germline V gene sequence: CDR1 LGHNA, CDR2 YSLEER. DNA for the CDR3: TGCGCCAGCAGCCACTTAGCGGGGACCACCTACAATGAGCAGTTCTTC. This translates into CASSHLAGTTYNEQFF.